Sequencing of this TCR beta chain was carried out in a study of T cell repertoires in cytomegalovirus infection. Study overall: Through public TCR beta signatures, both CMV infection and matching HLA type were indicated. Study-level points and caveats: Clonotype analysis showed dominance of the ex vivo response by HLA-C-restricted CMV-specific TCR beta clonotypes.

This clonotype was recorded a few times. The antigen remains unidentified. Germline V gene lookup returns CDR1 MDHEN and CDR2 SYDVKM. Trimming pared 3 bases from V and 0 bases from J, leaving 23 bases between. There are 19 residues in the CDR3. From the reads, TCRdb called clonotypes with MiXCR, one entry per CDR3 protein. The table lists hundreds of thousands of distinct CDR3 sequences, 20% to 25% of them singletons. The sequence was obtained from a human donor in good health (CMV status not recorded). Some clones in this sample may be carry-over from other donors' samples. Sequencing was done on a sample of CD8+ T cells from PBMCs. The chain carries TRBV28 and TRBJ2-5; D is ambiguous. The CDR3 sequence is CASSFPTRATYSYQETQYF. CDR3 sequence (DNA): TGTGCCAGCAGTTTTCCTACAAGGGCCACTTACTCGTACCAAGAGACCCAGTACTTC.